The rows below give T cell receptor beta chains drawn from one sample of a study of circulating CD8 cells and anti-PD-1 response in melanoma. MiXCR, run by TCRdb on the reads, gives a single entry per CDR3 protein. The sample lists several hundred distinct CDR3 sequences; around 13% were seen once. Sequencing was performed on CD8+ T cells from PBMCs, taken at baseline or after one month of anti-PD-1 therapy (not recorded which). The receptors stem from a human donor with melanoma. The CDR3 runs from the conserved cysteine through the conserved F or W.

V,J,CDR3
TRBV5-4,TRBJ2-1,CASSFPSGGGNEQFF
TRBV23-1,TRBJ2-1,CASSLRGLGNEQFF
TRBV19,TRBJ1-1,CASSAPGQGADTEAFF
TRBV28,TRBJ2-1,CASSLPPGNEQFF
TRBV7-3,TRBJ1-4,CASSLTQATNEKLFF
TRBV6-2/TRBV6-3,TRBJ2-7,CASSYDAGSYEQYF
TRBV30,TRBJ2-7,CAWSVPDRVKQQYF
TRBV9,TRBJ1-1,CASSVGSMNTEAFF
TRBV12-5,TRBJ2-5,CASGLGYQETQYF
TRBV20-1,TRBJ2-3,CSPTLNGGSSTDTQYF
TRBV27,TRBJ2-7,CASRVQGVPYEQYF
TRBV11-2,TRBJ2-1,CASSLANEQFF
TRBV28,TRBJ2-7,CASSLLAGAYEQYF
TRBV6-2/TRBV6-3,TRBJ2-7,CASSHGLAGAYEQYF
TRBV25-1,TRBJ1-1,CASSEQQGSNTEAFF
TRBV27,TRBJ1-3,CASSSRRHSISGNTIYF
TRBV7-2,TRBJ2-1,CARSREFLGNEQFF
TRBV19,TRBJ2-2,CASSPAEGRNTGELFF
TRBV27,TRBJ2-3,CASNTAGGPDTQYF
TRBV11-3,TRBJ2-7,CASSGGGSEQYF
TRBV29-1,TRBJ2-1,CSVEGGIEQFF
TRBV5-6,TRBJ2-3,CASSRGNPRDTQYF
TRBV28,TRBJ2-1,CASNSEIGTVLVDEQFF
TRBV29-1,TRBJ2-5,CSVRDDGYQETQYF
TRBV19,TRBJ2-7,CASSSPFQRAPYEQYF
TRBV29-1,TRBJ2-2,CSVVGTGPGELFF
TRBV7-6,TRBJ2-6,CASSLGQVGANVLTF
TRBV2,TRBJ2-7,CASCEGHFYEQYF
TRBV30,TRBJ2-5,CAWKGQETQYF
TRBV2,TRBJ2-7,CASSEFEGPSSYEQYF
TRBV7-7,TRBJ2-7,CLTLTRPSYEQYF
TRBV25-1,TRBJ1-1,CASTRADREVTEAFF
TRBV7-3,TRBJ2-2,CASSSGGTGELFF
TRBV7-3,TRBJ2-5,CASSPAGAGETQYF
TRBV21-1,TRBJ2-5,CASSKRVADSNQETQYF
TRBV27,TRBJ2-5,CASSLWSQETQYF
TRBV6-6,TRBJ2-7,CASSYSETRMNEQYF
TRBV27,TRBJ2-6,CASSLTGSGANVLTF
TRBV28,TRBJ2-2,CASSTLVPGELFF
TRBV27,TRBJ2-5,CASSSSGLAVYF
TRBV27,TRBJ2-3,CASSLGGNTQYF
TRBV20-1,TRBJ2-3,CSANRLAGESYDTQYF
TRBV2,TRBJ2-1,CASSESSTPYNEQLF
TRBV19,TRBJ1-2,CASSIGGSGYTF
TRBV20-1,TRBJ2-7,CSAYMEAGGYSYEQYF